This TCR beta chain was retrieved from a study of blood T cell repertoires in COVID-19. For the study at large: Donors in the United States, Italy and Spain gave samples during acute or convalescent COVID-19. From T cells, B-cell-depleted T cells, or PBMCs came the material, which was cDNA or gDNA.

In the source study's methods: For nucleated cells, counts were estimated from reference gene primer amplification. This table comes from immunoSEQ multiplex PCR, and its TCRdb copy is limited to in-frame clones, with some not included. V, J and clone size derive from that table, while D and trimming were established from the DNA sequence. Of roughly 400,000 clones listed, around 87% are singletons. Enrollment of patients from Seattle took place during active infection, with longitudinal follow-up. The germline gives CDR1 LNHDA, CDR2 SQIVND (reference sequence). The V segment lost 5 bases and the J segment 6 bases; nucleotides outside the gene matches: 0. This CDR3 contains 12 residues.

The receptor comes from an older woman with COVID-19, enrolled during active disease. The chain couples TRBV19 to TRBJ2-4, with TRBD1 matching 8 bases. Sequenced material: peripheral blood. For the CDR3, the DNA is TGTGCCAGTAGTGGACAGGGAAACATTCAGTACTTC. Translation gives CASSGQGNIQYF.